This TCR beta chain comes out of a study of identical twins. General study points: Donors were not followed over many years; analysis was cross-sectional. The authors noted that invariant MAIT and iNKT cells could partly confound zero-insertion analyses.

Points on this clonotype: Its antigen is unknown.

Carrying unique molecular identifiers, the cDNA also gained a universal primer site through template switching. TCRdb analysed the 5' RACE reads with MiXCR anew, one entry per CDR3 protein. The data show around 670,000 distinct CDR3 sequences, roughly 6% seen once. The TCR originated in a man aged 18 to 35 in good health. The sequencing input was naive T cells sorted from blood.

CDR3 residues: CASSPVLRLAGGQETQYF. The DNA of the CDR3 is TGTGCCAGCAGCCCCGTTTTGAGACTAGCGGGGGGACAAGAGACCCAGTACTTC. The chain joins TRBV11-2 to TRBJ2-5; 13 nucleotides match TRBD2. Germline CDR1 SGHAT, CDR2 FQNNGV. This CDR3 comprises 18 residues. Germline trimming cut 5 bases from V and 2 bases from J; bases unmatched to any gene: 11.